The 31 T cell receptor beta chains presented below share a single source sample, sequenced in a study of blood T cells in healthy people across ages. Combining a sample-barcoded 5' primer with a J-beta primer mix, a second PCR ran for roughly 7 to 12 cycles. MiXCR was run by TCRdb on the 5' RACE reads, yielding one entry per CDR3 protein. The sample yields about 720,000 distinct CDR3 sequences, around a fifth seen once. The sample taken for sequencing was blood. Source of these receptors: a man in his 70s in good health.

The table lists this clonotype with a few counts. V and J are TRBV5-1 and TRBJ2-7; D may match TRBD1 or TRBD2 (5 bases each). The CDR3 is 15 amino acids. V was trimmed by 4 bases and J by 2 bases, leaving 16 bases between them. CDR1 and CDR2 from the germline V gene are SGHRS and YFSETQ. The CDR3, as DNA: TGCGCCAGCAGCCCCCAGGCAGGGAGCACCTACGAGCAGTACTTC. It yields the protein CASSPQAGSTYEQYF.

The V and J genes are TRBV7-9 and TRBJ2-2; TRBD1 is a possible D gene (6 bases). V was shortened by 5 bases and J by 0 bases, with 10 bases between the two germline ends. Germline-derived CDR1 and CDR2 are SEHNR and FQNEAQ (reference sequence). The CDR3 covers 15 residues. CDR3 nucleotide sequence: TGTGCCAGCAGCCCCCGGGACACGAACACCGGGGAGCTGTTTTTT. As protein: CASSPRDTNTGELFF.

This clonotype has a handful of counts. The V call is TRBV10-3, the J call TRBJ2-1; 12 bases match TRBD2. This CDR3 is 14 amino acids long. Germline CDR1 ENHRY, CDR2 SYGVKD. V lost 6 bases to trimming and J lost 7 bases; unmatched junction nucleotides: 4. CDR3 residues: CAIRGGLAGNEQFF. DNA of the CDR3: TGTGCCATCAGGGGGGGACTAGCGGGTAATGAGCAGTTCTTC.

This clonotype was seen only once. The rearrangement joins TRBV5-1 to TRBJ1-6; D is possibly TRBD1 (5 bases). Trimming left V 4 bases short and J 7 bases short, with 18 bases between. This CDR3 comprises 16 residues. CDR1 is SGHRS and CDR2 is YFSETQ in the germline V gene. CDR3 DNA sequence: TGCGCCAGCAGCACCTTTGGGGGGGTCCCAAATTCACCCCTCCACTTT. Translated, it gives CASSTFGGVPNSPLHF.

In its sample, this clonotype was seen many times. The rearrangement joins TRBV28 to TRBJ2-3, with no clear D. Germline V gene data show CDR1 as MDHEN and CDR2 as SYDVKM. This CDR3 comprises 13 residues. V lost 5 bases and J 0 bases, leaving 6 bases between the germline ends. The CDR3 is CASSQPSTDTQYF. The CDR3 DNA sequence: TGTGCCAGCAGTCAACCCAGCACAGATACGCAGTATTTT.

CDR3 sequence (DNA): TGTGCCAGCAGCTTAGATCGGGCTAGTGTCTACGAGCAGTACGTC. Amino acid sequence: CASSLDRASVYEQYV. The V and J genes are TRBV11-2 and TRBJ2-7, with no clear D. V lost 0 bases to trimming and J lost 3 bases, with 12 bases between them. In germline, CDR1 is SGHAT, CDR2 FQNNGV. CDR3 length equals 15 residues.

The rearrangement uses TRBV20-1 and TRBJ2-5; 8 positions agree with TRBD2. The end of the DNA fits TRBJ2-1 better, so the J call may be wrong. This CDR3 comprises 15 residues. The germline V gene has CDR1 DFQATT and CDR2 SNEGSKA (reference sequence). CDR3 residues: CSAREFGLATDEQFF. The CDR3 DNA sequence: TGCAGTGCTAGAGAGTTCGGACTAGCCACCGATGAGCAGTTCTTC.

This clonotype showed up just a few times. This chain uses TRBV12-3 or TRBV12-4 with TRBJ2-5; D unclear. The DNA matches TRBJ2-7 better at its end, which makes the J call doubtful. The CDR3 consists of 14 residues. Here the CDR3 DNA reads TGTGCCAGCAGTTCCCTAAATTTGGTCTACGAGCAGTACTTC. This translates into CASSSLNLVYEQYF.

The DNA of the CDR3 is TGCAGTGCCCCTGGCGTCTGGGCGGGGGGGTTAGATGAGCAGTTCTTC. It translates to CSAPGVWAGGLDEQFF. The chain couples TRBV20-1 to TRBJ2-1; 9 bases align to TRBD2. With 6 bases clipped from V and 8 bases from J, the junction kept 17 bases outside the gene matches. The CDR3 loop spans 16 amino acids. Germline CDR1 and CDR2: DFQATT and SNEGSKA (reference sequence).

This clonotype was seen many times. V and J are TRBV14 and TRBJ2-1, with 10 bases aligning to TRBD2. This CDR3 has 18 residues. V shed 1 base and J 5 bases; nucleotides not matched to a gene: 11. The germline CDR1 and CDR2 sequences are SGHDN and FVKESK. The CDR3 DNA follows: TGTGCCAGCAGCCAAGTTCGACGGCTAGCGGGGGACAACAATGAGCAGTTCTTC. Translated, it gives CASSQVRRLAGDNNEQFF.

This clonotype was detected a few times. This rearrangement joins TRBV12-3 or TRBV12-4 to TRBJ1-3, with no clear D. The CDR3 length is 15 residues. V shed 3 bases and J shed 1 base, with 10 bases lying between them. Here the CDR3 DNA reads TGTGCCAGCAGTTTCGGGCGTGGTTCTGGAAACACCATATATTTT. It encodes CASSFGRGSGNTIYF.

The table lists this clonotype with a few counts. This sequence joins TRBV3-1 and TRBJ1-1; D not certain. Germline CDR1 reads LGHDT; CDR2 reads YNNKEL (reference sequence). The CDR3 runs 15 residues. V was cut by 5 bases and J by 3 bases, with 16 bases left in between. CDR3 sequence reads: CASSSSQIGDTEAFF. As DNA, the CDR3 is TGTGCCAGCAGCAGCAGCCAAATCGGGGACACTGAAGCTTTCTTT. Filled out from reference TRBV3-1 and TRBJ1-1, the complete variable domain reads DTAVSQTPKYLVTQMGNDKSIKCEQNLGHDTMYWYKQDSKKFLKIMFSYNNKELIINETVPNRFSPKSPDKAHLNLHINSLELGDSAVYFCASSSSQIGDTEAFFGQGTRLTVV.

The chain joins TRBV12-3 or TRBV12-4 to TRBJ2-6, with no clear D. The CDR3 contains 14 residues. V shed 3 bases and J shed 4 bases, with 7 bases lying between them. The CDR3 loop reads CASSFWAGANVLTF. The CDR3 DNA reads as TGTGCCAGCAGTTTCTGGGCCGGGGCCAACGTCCTGACTTTC.

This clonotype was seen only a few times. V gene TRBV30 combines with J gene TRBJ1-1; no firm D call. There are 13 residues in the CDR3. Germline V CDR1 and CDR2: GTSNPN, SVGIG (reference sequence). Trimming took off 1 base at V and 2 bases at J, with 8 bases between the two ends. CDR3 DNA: TGTGCCTGGAGTGATTATCGAAACACTGAAGCTTTCTTT. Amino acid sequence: CAWSDYRNTEAFF.

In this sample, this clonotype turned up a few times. The DNA of the CDR3 is TGTGCCAGCAGTGAAATGGACACTTACTCCTACAATGAGCAGTTCTTC. Translating gives CASSEMDTYSYNEQFF. The rearrangement joins TRBV6-1 to TRBJ2-1; a possible D gene is TRBD1 (5 bases). The length of the CDR3 is 16 residues. V lost 2 bases and J lost 0, with 11 bases in between. In germline, CDR1 is MNHNS, CDR2 SASEGT.

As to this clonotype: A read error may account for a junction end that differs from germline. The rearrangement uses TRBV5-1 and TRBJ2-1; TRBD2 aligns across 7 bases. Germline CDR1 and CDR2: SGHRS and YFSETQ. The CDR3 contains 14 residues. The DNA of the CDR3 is TGCGCCAGCAGCTTGCCTAGCGGCTACAATGAGCGGTTCTTC. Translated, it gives CASSLPSGYNERFF. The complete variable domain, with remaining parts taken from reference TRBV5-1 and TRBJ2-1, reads KAGVTQTPRYLIKTRGQQVTLSCSPISGHRSVSWYQQTPGQGLQFLFEYFSETQRNKGNFPGRFSGRQFSNSRSEMNVSTLELGDSALYLCASSLPSGYNERFFGPGTRLTVL.

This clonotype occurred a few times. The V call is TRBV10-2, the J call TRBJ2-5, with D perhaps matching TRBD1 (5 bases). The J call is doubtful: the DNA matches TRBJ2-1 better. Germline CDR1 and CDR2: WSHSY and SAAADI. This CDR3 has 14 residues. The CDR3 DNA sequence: TGCGCCAGCAGCCTGATGACAGCCCACGGTGAGCAGTTCTTC. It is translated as CASSLMTAHGEQFF.

The DNA of the CDR3 is TGCAGCGTGGTGCGGGATAGCACAGATACGCAGTATTTT. The encoded protein is CSVVRDSTDTQYF. The gene calls are TRBV29-1 and TRBJ2-3; D is possibly TRBD2 (6 bases). In germline, CDR1 is SQVTM, CDR2 ANQGSEA. This CDR3 has 13 residues. Trimming took 6 bases from V and 0 from J, leaving 10 bases between them.

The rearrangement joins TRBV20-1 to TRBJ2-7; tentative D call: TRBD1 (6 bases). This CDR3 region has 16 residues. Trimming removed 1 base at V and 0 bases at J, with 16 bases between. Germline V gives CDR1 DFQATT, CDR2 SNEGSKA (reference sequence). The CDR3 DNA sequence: TGCAGTGCTAGAGTATCGGGACAAGGGACCTCCTACGAGCAGTACTTC. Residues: CSARVSGQGTSYEQYF.

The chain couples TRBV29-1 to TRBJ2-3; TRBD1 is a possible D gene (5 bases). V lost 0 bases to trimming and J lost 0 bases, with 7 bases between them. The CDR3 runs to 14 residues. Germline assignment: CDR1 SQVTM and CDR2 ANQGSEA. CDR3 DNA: TGCAGCGTTGAAGATCGACAGAGCACAGATACGCAGTATTTT. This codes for CSVEDRQSTDTQYF.

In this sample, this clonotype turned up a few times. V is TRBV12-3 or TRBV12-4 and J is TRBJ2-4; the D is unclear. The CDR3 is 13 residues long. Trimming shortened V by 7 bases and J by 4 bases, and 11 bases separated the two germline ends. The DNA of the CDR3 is TGTGCCAGCAAGATGCCCCTTAAAAACATTCAGTACTTC. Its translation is CASKMPLKNIQYF.

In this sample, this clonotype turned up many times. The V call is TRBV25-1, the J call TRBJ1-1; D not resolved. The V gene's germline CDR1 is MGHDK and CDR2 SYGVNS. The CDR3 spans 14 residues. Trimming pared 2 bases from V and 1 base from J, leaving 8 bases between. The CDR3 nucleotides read TGTGCCAGCAGTGAACATCTCGGGAACACTGAAGCTTTCTTT. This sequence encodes CASSEHLGNTEAFF.

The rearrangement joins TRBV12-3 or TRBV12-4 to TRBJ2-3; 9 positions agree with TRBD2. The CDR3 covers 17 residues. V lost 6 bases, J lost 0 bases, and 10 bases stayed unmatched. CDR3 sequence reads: CASRVSGGASSTDTQYF. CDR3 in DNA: TGTGCCAGCAGGGTTAGCGGGGGCGCCTCTAGCACAGATACGCAGTATTTT.

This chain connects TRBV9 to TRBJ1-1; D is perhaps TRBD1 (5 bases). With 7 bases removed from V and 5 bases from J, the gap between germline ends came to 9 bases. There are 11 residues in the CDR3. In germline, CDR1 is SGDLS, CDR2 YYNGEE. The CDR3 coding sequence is TGTGCCAGCGGGGGGAGAACTGAAGCTTTCTTT. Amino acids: CASGGRTEAFF.

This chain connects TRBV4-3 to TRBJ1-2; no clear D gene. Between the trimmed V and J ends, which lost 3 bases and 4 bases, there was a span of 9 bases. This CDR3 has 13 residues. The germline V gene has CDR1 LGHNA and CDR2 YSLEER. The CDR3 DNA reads TGCGCCAGCAGCCAGGGCAGCCCCTATGGCTACACCTTC. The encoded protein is CASSQGSPYGYTF.

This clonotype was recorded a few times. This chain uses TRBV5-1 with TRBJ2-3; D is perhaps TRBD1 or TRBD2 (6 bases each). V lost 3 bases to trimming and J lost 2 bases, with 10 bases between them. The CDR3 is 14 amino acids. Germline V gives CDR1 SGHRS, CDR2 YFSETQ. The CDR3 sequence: CASSWGAFTDTQYF. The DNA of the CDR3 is TGCGCCAGCAGCTGGGGGGCCTTCACAGATACGCAGTATTTT.

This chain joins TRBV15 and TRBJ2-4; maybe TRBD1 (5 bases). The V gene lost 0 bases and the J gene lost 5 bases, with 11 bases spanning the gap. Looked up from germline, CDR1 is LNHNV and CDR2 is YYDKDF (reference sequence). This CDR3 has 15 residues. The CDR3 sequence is CATSRDLGRENIQYF. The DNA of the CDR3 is TGTGCCACCAGCAGAGATCTGGGCAGGGAAAACATTCAGTACTTC.

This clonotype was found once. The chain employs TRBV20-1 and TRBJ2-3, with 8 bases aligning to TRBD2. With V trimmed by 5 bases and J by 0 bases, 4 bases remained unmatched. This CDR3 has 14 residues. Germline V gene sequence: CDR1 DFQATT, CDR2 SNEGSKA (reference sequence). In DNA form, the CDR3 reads TGCAGTGCTCCCCCGGGGGGGAGCACAGATACGCAGTATTTT. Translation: CSAPPGGSTDTQYF.

The CDR3 nucleotides read TGTGCCAGCACCCTAAAGTCCGGCCCCCAGCATTTT. It specifies CASTLKSGPQHF. The V call is TRBV6-1, the J call TRBJ1-5; D is undetermined. V lost 7 bases to trimming and J lost 10 bases, with 14 bases between them. This CDR3 has 12 amino acids. Germline V CDR1 and CDR2: MNHNS, SASEGT.

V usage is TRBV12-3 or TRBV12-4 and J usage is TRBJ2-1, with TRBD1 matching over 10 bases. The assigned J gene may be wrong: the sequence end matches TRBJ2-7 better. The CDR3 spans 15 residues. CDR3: CASSPWTGGGYEQYF. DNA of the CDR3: TGTGCCAGCAGTCCATGGACAGGGGGAGGTTACGAGCAGTACTTC.

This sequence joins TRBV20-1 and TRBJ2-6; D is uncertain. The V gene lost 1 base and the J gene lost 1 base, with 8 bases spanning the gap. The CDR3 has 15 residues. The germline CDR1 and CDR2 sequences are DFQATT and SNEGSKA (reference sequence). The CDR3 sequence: CSARARYSGANVLTF. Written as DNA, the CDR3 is TGCAGTGCTAGAGCGAGATATTCTGGGGCCAACGTCCTGACTTTC.